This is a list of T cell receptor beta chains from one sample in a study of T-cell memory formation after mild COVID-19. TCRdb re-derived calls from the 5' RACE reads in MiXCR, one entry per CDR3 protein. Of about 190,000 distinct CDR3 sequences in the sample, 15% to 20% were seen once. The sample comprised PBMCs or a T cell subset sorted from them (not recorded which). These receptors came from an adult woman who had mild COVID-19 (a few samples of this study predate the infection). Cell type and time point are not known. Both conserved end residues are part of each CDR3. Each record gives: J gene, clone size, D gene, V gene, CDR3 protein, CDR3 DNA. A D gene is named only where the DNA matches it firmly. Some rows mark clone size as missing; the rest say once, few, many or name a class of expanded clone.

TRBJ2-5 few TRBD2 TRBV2 CASRRTSGEETQYF TGTGCCAGCAGGCGGACTAGCGGGGAAGAGACCCAGTACTTC
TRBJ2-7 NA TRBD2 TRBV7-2 CASSSVAGGHEQYF TGTGCCAGCAGCTCGGTGGCGGGAGGCCACGAGCAGTACTTC
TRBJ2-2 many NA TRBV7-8 CASSLDAGLFTGELFF TGTGCCAGCAGCTTAGATGCCGGACTGTTCACCGGGGAGCTGTTTTTT
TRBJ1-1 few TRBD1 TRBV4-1 CASSQDGDRFSENTEAFF TGCGCCAGCAGCCAAGATGGGGACAGATTTTCGGAGAACACTGAAGCTTTCTTT
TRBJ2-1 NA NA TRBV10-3 CAISESKLSSYNEQFF TGTGCCATCAGTGAGTCGAAGCTCAGCTCCTACAATGAGCAGTTCTTC
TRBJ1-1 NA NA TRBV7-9 CASSSPEGAKEAFF TGTGCCAGCAGCTCCCCCGAGGGCGCTAAGGAAGCTTTCTTT
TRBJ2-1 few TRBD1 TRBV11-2 CASSFYDRDRTFF TGTGCCAGCAGCTTCTATGACAGGGACAGGACGTTCTTC
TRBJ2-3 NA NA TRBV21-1 CASSPASDTQYF TGTGCCAGCAGCCCAGCATCAGATACGCAGTATTTT
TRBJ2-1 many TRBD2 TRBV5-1 CASSLARLAGGNQRNEQFF TGCGCCAGCAGCTTGGCTCGGCTAGCGGGGGGAAACCAAAGGAATGAGCAGTTCTTC
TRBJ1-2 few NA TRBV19 CASSIGGRNYGYTF TGTGCCAGTAGTATAGGTGGACGGAACTATGGCTACACCTTC
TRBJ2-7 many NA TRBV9 CASSVQGGPYEQYF TGTGCCAGCAGCGTTCAGGGGGGACCCTACGAGCAGTACTTC
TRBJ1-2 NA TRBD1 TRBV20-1 CSAGRDRGSVNYGYTF TGCAGTGCGGGCCGGGACAGGGGTTCCGTCAACTATGGCTACACCTTC
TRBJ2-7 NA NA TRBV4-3 CASSPTRTDYEQYF TGCGCCAGCAGCCCCACACGGACAGATTACGAGCAGTACTTC
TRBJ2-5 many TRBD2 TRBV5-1 CASSLAPAGGRETQYF TGCGCCAGCAGCTTGGCCCCAGCGGGAGGGAGAGAGACCCAGTACTTC
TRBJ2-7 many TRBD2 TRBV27 CASSSHASGKSSEQYF TGTGCCAGCAGCTCCCATGCCAGCGGGAAATCGTCCGAGCAGTACTTC
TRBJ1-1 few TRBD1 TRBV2 CASSSIGQAENTEAFF TGTGCCAGCAGTTCAATTGGACAGGCGGAGAACACTGAAGCTTTCTTT
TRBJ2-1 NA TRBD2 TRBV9 CASSVMASGSPEQFF TGTGCCAGCAGCGTAATGGCTAGCGGGAGTCCTGAGCAGTTCTTC
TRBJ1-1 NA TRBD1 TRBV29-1 CSGKTGGDGEAFF TGCAGCGGCAAGACAGGGGGCGACGGTGAAGCTTTCTTT
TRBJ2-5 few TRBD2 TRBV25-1 CASSHGGGETQYF TGTGCCAGCAGTCACGGGGGGGGCGAGACCCAGTACTTC
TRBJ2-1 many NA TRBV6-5 CASSTDRISYNEQFF TGTGCCAGCAGTACCGACAGGATTTCATACAATGAGCAGTTCTTC
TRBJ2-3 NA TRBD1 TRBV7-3 CASSPRQGLSTDTQYF TGTGCCAGCAGCCCCCGACAGGGCTTAAGCACAGATACGCAGTATTTT
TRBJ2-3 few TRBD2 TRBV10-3 CAISRTSGGDTQYF TGTGCCATCAGCCGGACTAGCGGGGGAGATACGCAGTATTTT
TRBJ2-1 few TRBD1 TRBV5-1 CASRQGTGTYNEQFF TGCGCCAGCAGACAAGGGACAGGCACTTACAATGAGCAGTTCTTC
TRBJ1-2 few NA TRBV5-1 CASSPGGANYGYTF TGCGCCAGCAGCCCCGGGGGGGCTAACTATGGCTACACCTTC
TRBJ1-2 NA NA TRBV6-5 CASSSRVGNYGYTF TGTGCCAGCAGTTCCCGCGTGGGGAACTATGGCTACACCTTC
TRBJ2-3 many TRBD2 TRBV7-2 CASSSSGMVADTQYF TGTGCCAGCAGCTCTAGCGGGATGGTGGCAGATACGCAGTATTTT
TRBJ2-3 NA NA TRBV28 CASGDTDTQYF TGTGCCAGCGGAGACACAGATACGCAGTATTTT
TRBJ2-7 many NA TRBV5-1 CASSLGGGPTSYEQYF TGCGCCAGCAGCTTGGGCGGGGGCCCGACGTCCTACGAGCAGTACTTC
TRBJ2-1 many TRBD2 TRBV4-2 CASSQDLGSGIRNEQFF TGTGCCAGCAGCCAAGATTTAGGTAGCGGGATTAGGAATGAGCAGTTCTTC
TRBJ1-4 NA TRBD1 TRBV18 CASSETGWDEKLFF TGTGCCAGCTCAGAGACAGGGTGGGATGAAAAACTGTTTTTT
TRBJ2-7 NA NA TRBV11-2 CASGLLPYEQYF TGTGCCAGCGGTTTACTCCCCTACGAGCAGTACTTC
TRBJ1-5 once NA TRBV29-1 CSVVVGNQPQHF TGCAGCGTTGTGGTAGGGAATCAGCCCCAGCATTTT
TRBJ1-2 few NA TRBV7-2 CASSLARPFIYGYTF TGTGCCAGCAGCTTAGCCAGGCCATTCATCTATGGCTACACCTTC